The 29 T cell receptor beta chains listed next were all sequenced from one sample in a study of T-cell reconstitution after alpha-beta-depleted transplantation in children. Preparation of the TCRbeta library used unique molecular identifiers. MiXCR, run by TCRdb on the PCR reads, gives a single entry per CDR3 protein. The top ten clones hold about 28% of a sample with about 980,000 distinct CDR3 sequences, about 30% of them seen once. The sample here was PBMCs, mostly from graft donor cells, taken 360 days after TCRalphabeta/CD19-depleted stem cell transplant. The receptors stem from a boy younger than two who had a stem cell transplant for SCID, so the T cells may come from the graft donor.

The table lists this clonotype with a few counts. For the CDR3, the DNA is TGCGCCAGCAGAGGGTGGCAAGAAGAGACCCAGTACTTC. It yields the protein CASRGWQEETQYF. This sequence joins TRBV5-1 and TRBJ2-5; no clear D. Germline V lookup: CDR1 SGHRS, CDR2 YFSETQ. This CDR3 region has 13 residues. Trimming took off 5 bases at V and 3 bases at J, with 11 bases between the two ends.

The gene calls are TRBV5-5 and TRBJ2-3, with TRBD1 matching over 10 bases. V lost 0 bases, J lost 2 bases, and 3 bases stayed unmatched. CDR1 and CDR2 (germline): SGHKS, YYEKEE (reference sequence). This CDR3 spans 16 amino acids. The CDR3 is CASSLGGTGATDTQYF. The CDR3 DNA is TGTGCCAGCAGCTTGGGGGGGACAGGGGCCACAGATACGCAGTATTTT.

The chain has TRBV25-1 and TRBJ2-1; the match to TRBD1 covers 8 bases. CDR3 size: 17 residues. Germline V lookup: CDR1 MGHDK, CDR2 SYGVNS. V dropped 3 bases and J dropped 2; count of bases not matched to a gene: 9. The CDR3 DNA sequence: TGTGCCAGCAGTGATTCCGCCGGGACAGGCCCCTACAATGAGCAGTTCTTC. Amino acids: CASSDSAGTGPYNEQFF.

The genes are TRBV3-1 and TRBJ2-5, with 7 bases matching TRBD1. CDR1 and CDR2 from the germline V gene are LGHDT and YNNKEL (reference sequence). The ends lost 3 bases at V and 4 bases at J; junction bases unmatched: 14. This CDR3 region has 17 residues. CDR3 DNA sequence: TGTGCCAGCAGCCAGGGTGAGCATTTCTACAGGGGAGAGACCCAGTACTTC. This sequence encodes CASSQGEHFYRGETQYF.

This clonotype was seen a few times. The chain uses TRBV5-1 and TRBJ1-3, with D possibly matching TRBD1 (5 bases). The CDR3 consists of 15 residues. Germline loops: CDR1 SGHRS, CDR2 YFSETQ. V gave up 0 bases and J gave up 1 base, with 8 bases separating them. CDR3 bases: TGCGCCAGCAGCTTGGGCAAGGGGTCTGGAAACACCATATATTTT. It yields the protein CASSLGKGSGNTIYF.

The J gene is TRBJ2-1, the V gene TRBV30; no reliable D call. The V gene's germline CDR1 is GTSNPN and CDR2 SVGIG (reference sequence). V lost 5 bases and J 3 bases, leaving 17 bases between the germline ends. The CDR3 has 15 amino acids. CDR3 in amino acids: CAWSSARVGYNEQFF. In DNA form, the CDR3 reads TGTGCCTGGTCGTCGGCTCGGGTTGGCTACAATGAGCAGTTCTTC.

There are a few counts of this clonotype. The genes are TRBV20-1 and TRBJ2-1, with D perhaps TRBD2 (6 bases). The CDR3 contains 15 residues. CDR1 is DFQATT, CDR2 SNEGSKA, per germline (reference sequence). V lost 6 bases, J lost 4 bases, and 19 bases lay in between. CDR3 residues: CSARRDRGKYNEQFF. In DNA form, the CDR3 reads TGCAGTGCCCGGAGGGACCGGGGGAAGTACAATGAGCAGTTCTTC.

A few counts support this clonotype. V and J are TRBV20-1 and TRBJ1-1; perhaps TRBD1 as D (5 bases). Germline CDR1 is DFQATT and CDR2 is SNEGSKA (reference sequence). Trimming removed 2 bases at V and 5 bases at J, with 27 bases between. The CDR3 sequence is 18 residues long. CDR3 amino acids: CSARRYPLPRGRGTEAFF. The DNA of the CDR3 is TGCAGTGCTAGACGCTACCCCTTGCCCCGGGGCCGGGGAACTGAAGCTTTCTTT.

The rearrangement uses TRBV11-1 and TRBJ2-1, with 7 bases identical to TRBD1. Trimming removed 5 bases from V and 14 bases from J; junction bases left unmatched: 9. Germline CDR1 SGHAT, CDR2 FQDESV (reference sequence). The CDR3 has 12 residues. In DNA form, the CDR3 reads TGTGCCAGCAGCCCAGACAGGGTCCCAAAGTTCTTC. Protein product: CASSPDRVPKFF. Based on the CDR3 plus reference TRBV11-1 and TRBJ2-1, the full variable domain is EAEVAQSPRYKITEKSQAVAFWCDPISGHATLYWYRQILGQGPELLVQFQDESVVDDSQLPKDRFSAERLKGVDSTLKIQPAELGDSAMYLCASSPDRVPKFFGPGTRLTVL.

The V call is TRBV15, the J call TRBJ1-2, with D tentatively TRBD1 (6 bases). Trimming took off 0 bases at V and 8 bases at J, with 13 bases between the two ends. Looked up from germline, CDR1 is LNHNV and CDR2 is YYDKDF (reference sequence). CDR3 length: 14 residues. DNA for the CDR3: TGTGCCACCAGCAGAGATCAGGCAGGGGACGGCTACACCTTC. It is translated as CATSRDQAGDGYTF.

The chain links TRBV29-1 to TRBJ2-7; possible D gene TRBD2, 6 bases. Trimming left V 0 bases short and J 5 bases short, with 8 bases between. CDR1 is SQVTM, CDR2 ANQGSEA, per germline. The CDR3 has 12 residues. The CDR3 nucleotides read TGCAGCGTTGAAGAGCGGGGCGACGAGCAGTACTTC. Its protein product is CSVEERGDEQYF.

This chain connects TRBV7-3 to TRBJ2-3, with TRBD2 matching 9 bases. Germline loops: CDR1 SGHTA, CDR2 FQGTGA. Unmatched junction bases numbered 3, after V lost 0 bases and J lost 5 bases. This CDR3 has 15 residues. DNA for the CDR3: TGTGCCAGCAGCTTAACTCCACTAGCGGGAGATACGCAGTATTTT. Translation: CASSLTPLAGDTQYF.

This clonotype came up a few times. The J gene is TRBJ2-1, the V gene TRBV3-1, with unresolved D. V shed 3 bases and J shed 2 bases, with 5 bases lying between them. The CDR3 contains 13 residues. CDR1 and CDR2 from the germline V gene are LGHDT and YNNKEL (reference sequence). Written as DNA, the CDR3 is TGTGCCAGCAGCCAGGTAACCTACAATGAGCAGTTCTTC. This gives the protein CASSQVTYNEQFF.

V and J are TRBV9 and TRBJ2-1; D is perhaps TRBD2 (6 bases). CDR1 and CDR2 (germline): SGDLS, YYNGEE. This CDR3 is 15 amino acids long. V gave up 0 bases and J gave up 8 bases, with 15 bases separating them. This chain's CDR3 is CASSVARGYSDEQFF. CDR3 sequence (DNA): TGTGCCAGCAGCGTAGCACGGGGGTACTCGGATGAGCAGTTCTTC.

J is TRBJ2-4 and V is TRBV29-1, with D possibly being TRBD2 (6 bases). The V gene lost 0 bases and the J gene lost 2 bases, with 8 bases spanning the gap. Germline V gene sequence: CDR1 SQVTM, CDR2 ANQGSEA. The CDR3 is 14 amino acids. Here the CDR3 reads CSVEDGGTKNIQYF. As DNA, the CDR3 is TGCAGCGTTGAAGACGGGGGAACCAAAAACATTCAGTACTTC.

The rearrangement uses TRBV15 and TRBJ1-2; D not certain. Germline V gives CDR1 LNHNV, CDR2 YYDKDF (reference sequence). The CDR3 consists of 13 residues. Between the trimmed V and J ends, which lost 0 bases and 4 bases, there was a span of 6 bases. The CDR3 DNA follows: TGTGCCACCAGCAGAGATTCGCTCTATGGCTACACCTTC. Its protein product is CATSRDSLYGYTF.

A few counts support this clonotype. V gene TRBV5-1 combines with J gene TRBJ2-2; 10 bases match TRBD2. J gave up 3 bases and V 1 base, and 6 bases lay outside the gene matches. This CDR3 comprises 17 residues. The germline V gene encodes CDR1 SGHRS and CDR2 YFSETQ. CDR3 DNA: TGCGCCAGCAGCTTGCATCCTCTAGCGGGGGACACCGGGGAGCTGTTTTTT. Residues: CASSLHPLAGDTGELFF.

The rearrangement uses TRBV29-1 and TRBJ2-1, with 7 bases matching TRBD2. Losses at the gene ends were 3 bases for V and 9 bases for J; bases not matched to a gene: 8. CDR1 is SQVTM and CDR2 is ANQGSEA in the germline V gene. The CDR3 runs to 13 residues. The CDR3 nucleotides are TGCAGCGTTGACCGGGGGGTGATAAGTGAGCAGTTCTTC. It specifies CSVDRGVISEQFF.

This clonotype has more than one count but fewer than ten. The chain recombines TRBV5-1 with TRBJ2-7; D possibly uses TRBD1 or TRBD2 (5 bases each). Germline loops: CDR1 SGHRS, CDR2 YFSETQ. The germline V and J ends were trimmed by 1 base and 0 bases, with 20 bases remaining between them. This CDR3 is 18 amino acids long. CDR3 DNA: TGCGCCAGCAGCTTGCTCCCTCTTCATGGGGACCGCTCCTACGAGCAGTACTTC. This translates into CASSLLPLHGDRSYEQYF.

The rearrangement uses TRBV6-2 or TRBV6-3 and TRBJ2-1, with 14 bases that match TRBD2. J lost 7 bases, V lost 0 bases, and 11 bases had no gene match. The CDR3 totals 19 residues. Germline CDR1 is MNHEY and CDR2 is SVGEGT. The CDR3 DNA sequence: TGTGCCAGCAGTTACTCGGTGGGACTAGCGGGGGCCGATCGTAATGAGCAGTTCTTC. Its protein is CASSYSVGLAGADRNEQFF.

This rearrangement joins TRBV19 to TRBJ2-7; D remains ambiguous. The V end lost 5 bases, the J end lost 6 bases, and 8 bases lay between the germline ends. This CDR3 is 11 amino acids long. From germline, CDR1 is LNHDA and CDR2 SQIVND (reference sequence). The CDR3 region is CASSGQSEQYF. The CDR3 DNA is TGTGCCAGTAGTGGGCAGTCCGAGCAGTACTTC.

The CDR3 coding sequence is TGTGCCAGCAGCCAAAGTAGGGGTCGCACCTACGAGCAGTACTTC. This translates into CASSQSRGRTYEQYF. This rearrangement joins TRBV14 to TRBJ2-7; D is possibly TRBD1 (5 bases). Germline CDR1 SGHDN, CDR2 FVKESK. Deletions cut 2 bases from V and 2 bases from J, with 13 bases between. The length of the CDR3 is 15 residues.

This clonotype was seen only a few times. The chain combines TRBV4-2 with TRBJ1-5; D might be TRBD1 (6 bases). Trimming took 3 bases from V and 7 from J, leaving 16 bases between them. This CDR3 has 15 residues. Germline loops: CDR1 LGHNA, CDR2 YNFKEQ. CDR3 in DNA: TGTGCCAGCAGCCAGGGACACCAAGGGGACCAGCCCCAGCATTTT. It translates to CASSQGHQGDQPQHF.

This clonotype was picked up one time. CDR3 protein: CASSVPPRSSYNEQFF. Here the CDR3 DNA reads TGTGCCAGCAGCGTCCCACCAAGAAGCTCCTACAATGAGCAGTTCTTC. This chain uses TRBV9 with TRBJ2-1; the D is unclear. The CDR3 runs 16 residues. CDR1 is SGDLS and CDR2 is YYNGEE in the germline V gene. Trimming took 2 bases from V and 0 from J, leaving 12 bases between them. Complete variable domain (other parts from reference TRBV9 and TRBJ2-1): DSGVTQTPKHLITATGQRVTLRCSPRSGDLSVYWYQQSLDQGLQFLIQYYNGEERAKGNILERFSAQQFPDLHSELNLSSLELGDSALYFCASSVPPRSSYNEQFFGPGTRLTVL.

This rearrangement joins TRBV7-6 to TRBJ2-3; no reliable D call. Germline CDR1 is SGHVS and CDR2 is FNYEAQ. This CDR3 is built from 12 residues. V lost 8 bases, J lost 2 bases, and 8 bases lay in between. The DNA of the CDR3 is TGTGCCAGCGCAGACCCCACAGATACGCAGTATTTT. This codes for CASADPTDTQYF.

Only a few counts were recorded for this clonotype. The chain employs TRBV20-1 and TRBJ1-4; no firm D call. Trimming removed 2 bases at V and 8 bases at J, with 15 bases between. The germline V gene has CDR1 DFQATT and CDR2 SNEGSKA (reference sequence). The CDR3 sequence is 14 residues long. The CDR3, as DNA: TGCAGTGCTAGAAGGAGGCCTACGGGGGAAAAACTGTTTTTT. Its translation is CSARRRPTGEKLFF.

This rearrangement joins TRBV7-6 to TRBJ2-1; 7 bases are a match to TRBD1. Germline V gene sequence: CDR1 SGHVS, CDR2 FNYEAQ. With V trimmed by 5 bases and J by 5 bases, 6 bases remained unmatched. The CDR3 covers 14 residues. The CDR3 DNA follows: TGTGCCAGCAGCCCACAGGGGTTGAACAATGAGCAGTTCTTC. Amino acids: CASSPQGLNNEQFF.

The V call is TRBV11-2, the J call TRBJ2-7; 7 bases are a match to TRBD1. In germline, CDR1 is SGHAT, CDR2 FQNNGV. The CDR3 length is 16 residues. The junction had 8 bases not matched to a gene; V was cut back by 3 bases and J by 0 bases. CDR3: CASSFGDSGDSYEQYF. In DNA form, the CDR3 reads TGTGCCAGCAGCTTTGGGGACAGTGGGGACTCCTACGAGCAGTACTTC.

CDR3 in DNA: TGTGCCAGCAGTTTAGGGAGTAGCGGGGCCTCCTACGAGCAGTACTTC. It specifies CASSLGSSGASYEQYF. This rearrangement joins TRBV27 to TRBJ2-7; TRBD2 agrees at 8 bases. V shed 2 bases, J shed 0 bases, and the junction held 6 bases outside the gene matches. CDR1 and CDR2 (germline): MNHEY, SMNVEV (reference sequence). The CDR3 runs to 16 residues.